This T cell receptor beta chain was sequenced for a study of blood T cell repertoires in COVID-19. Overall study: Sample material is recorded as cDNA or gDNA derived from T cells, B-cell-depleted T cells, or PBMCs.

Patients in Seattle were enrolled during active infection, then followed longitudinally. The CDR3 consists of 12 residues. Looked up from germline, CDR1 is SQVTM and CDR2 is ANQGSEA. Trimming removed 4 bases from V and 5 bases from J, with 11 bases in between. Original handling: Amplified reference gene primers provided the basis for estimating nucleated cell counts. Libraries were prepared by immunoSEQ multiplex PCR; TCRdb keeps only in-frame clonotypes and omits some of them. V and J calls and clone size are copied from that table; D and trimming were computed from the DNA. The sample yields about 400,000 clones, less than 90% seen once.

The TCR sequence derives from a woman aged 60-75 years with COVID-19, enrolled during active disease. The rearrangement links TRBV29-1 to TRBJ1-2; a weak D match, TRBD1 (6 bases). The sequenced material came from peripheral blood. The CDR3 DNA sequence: TGCAGCGTTGCGTCAGGGGAATATGGCTACACCTTC. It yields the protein CSVASGEYGYTF.